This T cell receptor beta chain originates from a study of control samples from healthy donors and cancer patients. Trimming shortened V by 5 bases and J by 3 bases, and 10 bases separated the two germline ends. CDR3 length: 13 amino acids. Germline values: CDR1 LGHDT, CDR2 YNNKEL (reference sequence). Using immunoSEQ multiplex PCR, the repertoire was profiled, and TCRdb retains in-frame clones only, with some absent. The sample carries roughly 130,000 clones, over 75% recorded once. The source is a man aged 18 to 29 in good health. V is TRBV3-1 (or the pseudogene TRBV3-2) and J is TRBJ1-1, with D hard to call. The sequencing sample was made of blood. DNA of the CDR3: TGTGCCAGCAGCTACACGGAAGACACTGAAGCTTTCTTT. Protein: CASSYTEDTEAFF.